The sequence of this TCR beta chain was determined in a study of T cells in Graves' hyperthyroidism and ophthalmopathy. Amplified regions were TCR beta CDR3 sequences from RNA transcripts. The TCR CDR3 was amplified in a first-round RT-PCR using the HTBI primer set. TCRdb independently ran MiXCR on the multiplex PCR reads; one entry per CDR3 protein. Of some 360,000 distinct CDR3 sequences listed, 15% to 20% are singletons. The CDR3 has 12 amino acids. The V end was cut by 2 bases, the J end by 5 bases, with 10 bases between. CDR1 GTSNPN and CDR2 SVGIG come from the germline V gene (reference sequence). This clonotype was counted at least ten times.

This TCR derives from a woman aged 40 to 49 with Graves' ophthalmopathy. Material for sequencing was blood. V usage is TRBV30 and J usage is TRBJ2-7; unclear D gene. The CDR3 is CAWSPVTDEQYF. The CDR3 DNA follows: TGTGCCTGGAGTCCAGTGACCGACGAGCAGTACTTC.